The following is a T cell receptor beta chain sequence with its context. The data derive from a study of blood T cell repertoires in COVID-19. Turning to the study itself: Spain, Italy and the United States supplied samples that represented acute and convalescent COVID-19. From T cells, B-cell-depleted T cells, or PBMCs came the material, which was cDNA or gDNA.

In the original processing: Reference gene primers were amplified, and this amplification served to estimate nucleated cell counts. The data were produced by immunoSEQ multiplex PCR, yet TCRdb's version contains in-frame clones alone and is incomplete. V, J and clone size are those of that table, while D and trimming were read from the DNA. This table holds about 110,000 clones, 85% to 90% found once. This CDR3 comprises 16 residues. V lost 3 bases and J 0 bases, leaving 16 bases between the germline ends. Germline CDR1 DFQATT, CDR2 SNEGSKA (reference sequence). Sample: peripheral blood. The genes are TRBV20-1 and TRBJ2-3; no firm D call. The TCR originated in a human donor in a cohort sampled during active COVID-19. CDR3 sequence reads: CSASPSSRSSTDTQYF. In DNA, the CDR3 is TGCAGTGCTAGTCCTTCGTCTAGGTCTAGCACAGATACGCAGTATTTT.